The clone carrying this T cell receptor (beta chain) has only a few counts. What it binds is unknown. This specimen comes from a study of circulating and synovial CD4+ cells in juvenile arthritis. Study-wide points: Circulating pathogenic-like lymphocytes shared a substantially higher fraction of CDR3 sequences with synovium than bulk blood. Shared-clonotype fractions with synovium likely underestimate full repertoire overlap.

Per germline, CDR1 SGHRS and CDR2 YFSETQ. With 6 bases clipped from V and 5 bases from J, the junction kept 7 bases outside the gene matches. The CDR3 is 15 residues long. TCRdb's copy holds only in-frame clones and misses some; the assay was immunoSEQ multiplex PCR. Of more than 13,000 clones listed, 75% to 90% are singletons. What was sequenced was CD4+ T cells from synovial fluid. The sequence was collected from a human patient with juvenile idiopathic arthritis. Some clones in this sample may be carry-over from other donors' samples. V gene TRBV5-1 combines with J gene TRBJ2-3; 12 bases agree with TRBD2. CDR3 loop: CASKRTSGVGDTQYF. The CDR3 nucleotides read TGCGCCAGCAAGAGGACTAGCGGGGTTGGAGATACGCAGTATTTT.